The sequence of this TCR beta chain was determined in a study of cytomegalovirus exposure and HLA in healthy donors listed by TCRdb under 2017. Concerning the study at large: An earlier analysis of approximately 640 of the donors reported roughly 300 Gb of sequence data and some 120 million unique TCR beta sequences from about 200 million T cells. About 320 gigabases of sequencing data and approximately 84 million unique TCR sequences were included in an early release covering about 700 HLA-typed donors. Of the roughly 400 genotyped donors, over 70% fell in the genetic ancestry cluster associated with self-reported Caucasian donors. The study was designed to test whether signatures of past pathogen exposure could be identified by cataloging public T cell receptors. The study profiled the T cell repertoires of about 640 subjects by immunosequencing and related them to cytomegalovirus serostatus. Besides the first cohort of around 700 subjects, a separate validation cohort made up of 120 different subjects was used. The study combined high-throughput TCR immunosequencing, statistical association of individual TCRs with disease status, and machine learning to predict cytomegalovirus infection status. A later analysis re-examined previously published TCR beta repertoires from just over 650 donors and added high-resolution HLA genotyping to investigate patterns of TCR occurrence. Rather than using new phenotypic data, the later analysis identified candidate immune exposures from TCR beta sequences and from how often those sequences occurred across donors. To decide whether each TCR beta V gene segment behaved as functional or pseudogenic, an earlier analysis of some 570 of the donors relied on high-throughput TCR beta sequencing. Donor age, sex, ethnicity and CMV serostatus were collected together with the repertoire data. A later genetic analysis took genome-wide SNP genotypes for about three fifths of the 666 donors and used that subset as a discovery cohort. All discovery cohort repertoires had been generated on a single sequencing platform. HLA typing included class I and class II loci at four-digit resolution. Typing coverage differed by locus: A, B, C, DRB1 and DQB1 were typed in about 620-630 donors, DQA1 in around 500, DPA1 in approximately 610, and DPB1 in just under 490. Roughly 5 DR-DQ haplotypes were handled as single units for association and clustering, since linkage in the cohort was strong. Among around 400 genotyped donors of the cohort, an average of about 240,000 unique TCR beta nucleotide sequences were sequenced per donor, roughly 18% of them non-productive. Study-wide conclusions, independent of this receptor: Because HLA typing was unavailable for some donors at each locus, only the typed subset was used in association tests. In a later analysis, several top co-occurrence clusters were reported to appear linked to parvovirus B19, influenza, CMV and Epstein-Barr virus. A later analysis associated 15,000 or so TCR beta sequences with specific HLA alleles at a false discovery rate of 0.05. In vitro tests confirmed that a few of the cytomegalovirus-associated TCR beta chains recognize cytomegalovirus antigens. In an earlier analysis of around 600 of the donors, most TCR beta V segments were observed in productive rearrangements about 90% or about 30% of the time, broadly matching IMGT annotations. The presence/absence analyses assumed that sequencing depth was roughly uniform across donors, and that assumption may not be true. A group of highly shared sequence variants was considered likely to be a technical artifact of the sequencing pipeline. A later genetic analysis reported fewer N-insertions in productive TCRs among donors in an Asian-associated ancestry cluster than the roughly 700-donor mean. A later analysis found that HLA-associated TCR beta chains were more clonally expanded and had lower generation probabilities than equally common non-associated chains. In a later analysis, TCR association rates were found to vary across HLA loci, with the most associated TCRs seen for DRB1 alleles and the fewest for HLA-C alleles. Most TCR sequences were observed very rarely across donors, whereas some public TCRs were present in many individuals. According to the authors, the approach could potentially be generalized to other disease states and immunological phenotypes. This cohort had only TCR beta chains sequenced, and the lack of alpha or paired-chain data limited which features could be detected. In both the original and validation cohorts, the classifier was reported to diagnose cytomegalovirus status with high specificity and sensitivity. CMV serostatus was the only immune exposure information available for the cohort. In a later genetic analysis, a missense DCLRE1C variant was associated with V-gene and J-gene trimming of TCR beta chains, and the association was replicated in an independent cohort. Correlated functional status among segregating V segments might reflect linkage disequilibrium, but an unknown experimental factor could not be ruled out. In a later analysis, most CMV-associated TCR beta chains were found to appear HLA-restricted, with HLA associations seemingly driven largely by CMV exposure. Some IMGT-functional V segments, including TRBV6-2 and TRBV6-3, could not be told apart with the 87-base-pair reads, so those segments were excluded. The study gave a list of about 160 TCR beta chains associated with cytomegalovirus. When HLA alleles, especially DR and DQ, strongly co-occurred, TCR associations were difficult to assign to individual alleles. A further reported finding was that TCR beta sequences accurately predicted the HLA-A and HLA-B alleles for most subjects in the first cohort. Because counts were too low, about 18 rarely observed V segments, including chromosome 9 orphons, were left out of the earlier analysis of approximately 500 of the donors.

Preparation of the library involved the immunoSEQ multiplex PCR assay. The multiplex PCR relied on a mix of 60 forward primers for TCR Vbeta segments and 13 reverse primers for TCR Jbeta segments. A multiplex PCR assay on genomic DNA amplified the CDR3 region of rearranged TCR beta genes. The Illumina HiSeq System was used to sequence the amplified TCR beta libraries as 87-base-pair reads. As for how the authors treated the data: In a later analysis, 77 million or so unique TCR beta chains were counted across the 500 to 850 repertoires, and some 10 million of these chains were shared by at least two donors. Raw reads were error-corrected and collapsed into unique sequences with a nearest-neighbor algorithm that merged closely related sequences to remove PCR and sequencing errors. CDR3 sequences were aligned to IMGT reference sequences to assign V, D and J gene segments. For a sequence to be retained, a match of at least six nucleotides was required to both a V gene segment and a J gene segment. A rearrangement was called productive if the CDR3 had no stop codons and remained in frame with V and J, and every other rearrangement was called non-productive. Following IMGT convention, CDR3 was defined as the stretch from the second conserved V-encoded cysteine to the conserved J-encoded phenylalanine. The earlier analysis of 587 of the donors excluded sequences that lacked an unambiguous match to a single V gene segment. In an earlier analysis of a few hundred of the donors, V segments were called functional above 56.7% productive rearrangements and were called segregating when the between-donor standard deviation exceeded 5%. A statistical classification framework was built for diagnosing cytomegalovirus status from the catalog of TCR beta chain sequences. V and J gene assignment, in a later analysis, came from comparing TCR nucleotide sequences with IMGT/GENE-DB human TR gene sequences. In a later analysis, CDR3 sequences and most-parsimonious VDJ recombination scenarios were assigned using the TCRdist pipeline. In a later analysis, each TCR beta chain was defined by its CDR3 amino acid sequence together with its V-gene family, and reads without a unique V-gene family were excluded. In a later analysis, 550 to 650 highly shared, low-generation-probability nucleotide sequences were removed to address suspected cross-contamination and a sequencing artifact. For each public chain, a later analysis derived a clonal expansion index from normalized ranks of inferred template counts within each repertoire. A later analysis computed generation probabilities with a VDJ recombination model fitted to out-of-frame rearrangements, and checked the results against IGoR. Hypergeometric tests were used in a later analysis to score TCR-TCR, TCR-HLA and TCR-CMV co-occurrence, with a repertoire-size bias correction applied to the TCR pairs. False discovery rates were estimated in a later analysis by permuting HLA or CMV assignments 20 times. In a later analysis, co-occurring TCRs were grouped using DBSCAN, with TCRdist sequence similarity added in when clustering inside HLA-allele-positive subsets. Co-occurrence clustering excluded repertoires with fewer than 30,000 or more than 120,000 public chains, plus five with anomalous nucleotide sharing. In its TCRdb copy, this immuneACCESS table keeps in-frame sequences only and misses some clones. Where compared with another copy, unresolved V genes explain less than half of these, and the others have no known cause. V and J calls and clone size are copied from that table; D and trimming were computed from the DNA. The sample table on file contains some 60,000 clones. Roughly 4% of the sample comes from the top ten.

The trim is 5 bases for V and 1 base for J, with a gap of 14 bases between the germline ends. CDR1 SGHTA and CDR2 FQGNSA are derived from the germline V gene. Measured from the cysteine to the phenylalanine, the CDR3 is 15 residues long. Left in the record is the CDR3 DNA by itself, 45 bases read in frame from the first base. The cohort comprised around 700 healthy bone marrow donors. At the time of sampling, every cohort member was nominally healthy, though immune exposures that went unrecorded were likely present. The donor was CMV seronegative and was included in the group of 352 seronegative cohort members. A peripheral blood sample was provided by each donor, and peripheral blood mononuclear cells were used for TCR beta sequencing. Genomic DNA was extracted from the blood cell samples with the Qiagen DNeasy Blood Extraction Kit. Of note for this clone: The antigen it recognizes is unknown.

Sequenced: PBMCs. In this chain, TRBV7-2 is recombined with TRBJ1-1; no D gene call is confident. The TCR comes from a male donor in good health and CMV-seronegative. The CDR3 sequence is CASSPRRGGNTEAFF. The DNA reads TGTGCCAGCAGCCCCCGACGGGGTGGGAACACTGAAGCTTTCTTT. The full variable domain, with segments outside the CDR3 supplied by the reference TRBV7-2 and TRBJ1-1 proteins, appears as GAGVSQSPSNKVTEKGKDVELRCDPISGHTALYWYRQSLGQGLEFLIYFQGNSAPDKSGLPSDRFSAERTGGSVSTLTIQRTQQEDSAVYLCASSPRRGGNTEAFFGQGTRLTVV.